The T cell receptor beta chain described here comes from a study of early T cells in non-severe SARS-CoV-2 infection. This clonotype was detected ten times or more. TCRdb independently ran MiXCR on the 5' RACE reads; one entry per CDR3 protein. The sample consists of more than 50,000 distinct CDR3 sequences, 4.5% to 7% of them appearing once. The sequence came from an adult who was a healthcare worker with PCR-confirmed SARS-CoV-2 infection or an uninfected control (not recorded which). The sequencing input was whole blood.

The chain's CDR3 is CASSQTSGAYNEQFF. The CDR3 coding sequence is TGTGCCAGCAGCCAAACTAGCGGGGCCTACAATGAGCAGTTCTTC. The chain recombines TRBV3-1 with TRBJ2-1, with 10 bases fitting TRBD2. In germline, CDR1 is LGHDT, CDR2 YNNKEL (reference sequence). V was clipped by 2 bases and J by 2 bases; unmatched bases: 0. The CDR3 contains 15 residues.